The rows below give T cell receptor beta chains drawn from one sample of a study of blood T cell repertoires in COVID-19. Profiling relied on immunoSEQ multiplex PCR, and the TCRdb table lists in-frame clones only, not all of them. The sample holds around 100,000 clones; roughly 84% are singletons and the top ten take about 7.4%. The material sequenced was peripheral blood. All receptors derive from a young man in a cohort sampled during active COVID-19. The CDR3 runs from the conserved cysteine through the conserved F or W. Fields, in order: V gene, clone size, J gene, D gene, CDR3 DNA, CDR3 protein. A D gene is named only where the DNA matches it firmly. A clone size is listed for some rows: how often the clone was seen (once, few, many), or a class if it is expanded.

TRBV30	NA	TRBJ1-1	NA	TGTGCCCGACACAGGCCGCCGAACACTGAAGCTTTCTTT	CARHRPPNTEAFF
TRBV24-1	once	TRBJ1-5	TRBD1	TGTGCCACCAGTGATTCAGACAGGGGGACCCAGCATTTT	CATSDSDRGTQHF
TRBV7-9	NA	TRBJ2-1	TRBD2	TGTGCCAGCGCCTTGGCAAGCGGGGGGGCAGGGGAGCAGTTCTTC	CASALASGGAGEQFF
TRBV19	NA	TRBJ1-2	TRBD1	TGTGCCAGTAGTTCAGACAGGGGGAACTATGGCTACACCTTC	CASSSDRGNYGYTF
TRBV3-1/TRBV3-2	once	TRBJ1-2	TRBD1	TGTGCCAGCAGCCCGATCGGGGGACAGGGAGACTATGGCTACACCTTC	CASSPIGGQGDYGYTF
TRBV6-5	few	TRBJ1-2	NA	TGTGCCAGCAGTTCGCCCGGGACATTGTATGGCTACACCTTC	CASSSPGTLYGYTF
TRBV7-2	few	TRBJ1-4	NA	TGTGCCAGCAGCGGGGGGGGAATCGGTGAAAAACTGTTTTTT	CASSGGGIGEKLFF
TRBV9	once	TRBJ2-7	TRBD1	TGTGCCAGCAGCGTAGGACCGGGACAGACCTACGAGCAGTACTTC	CASSVGPGQTYEQYF
TRBV28	NA	TRBJ2-7	NA	TGTGCCAGCAGTTTAAGGCAGAGGAAGTACTTC	CASSLRQRKYF
TRBV30	NA	TRBJ2-7	NA	TGTGCCTGGAGTTATCAGTACGAGCAGTACTTC	CAWSYQYEQYF
TRBV6-5	NA	TRBJ2-3	NA	TGTGCCAGCAGTTACCTCTCTGGGGCCTCAGATACGCAGTATTTT	CASSYLSGASDTQYF
TRBV7-2	NA	TRBJ1-2	NA	TGTGCCAGCAGCTTAAGGAGTGGGGGACACGGCAGTTATGGCTACACCTTC	CASSLRSGGHGSYGYTF
TRBV28	NA	TRBJ2-2	NA	TGTGCCAGCCTAAATCAGGGAGGTGTCACCGGGGAGCTGTTTTTT	CASLNQGGVTGELFF
TRBV2	NA	TRBJ1-1	NA	TGTGCCAGCAGGACGGGATTCAACACTGAAGCTTTCTTT	CASRTGFNTEAFF
TRBV10-1	once	TRBJ2-3	NA	TGCGCCAGCAGTGCACCAGACACAGATACGCAGTATTTT	CASSAPDTDTQYF
TRBV7-8	NA	TRBJ1-1	TRBD1	TGTGCCAGCAGCCGCAGGGGGCTCCTGGGCACTGAAGCTTTCTTT	CASSRRGLLGTEAFF
TRBV5-6	NA	TRBJ2-7	TRBD2	TGTGCCAGCAGCCTTGGACTAGCGGGTCTCTACGAGCAGTACTTC	CASSLGLAGLYEQYF
TRBV18	NA	TRBJ2-7	NA	TGTGCCAGCTCACCAGGGGTTAAGGGGGACTACGAGCAGTACTTC	CASSPGVKGDYEQYF
TRBV6-2/TRBV6-3	NA	TRBJ1-1	NA	TGTGCCAGCAGTTACTCGAAGGGGACTGAAGCTTTCTTT	CASSYSKGTEAFF
TRBV6-4	NA	TRBJ1-1	TRBD1	TGTGCCAGCAGTGACTCGGACAGGGGGCCGGGGAACACTGAAGCTTTCTTT	CASSDSDRGPGNTEAFF
TRBV2	NA	TRBJ1-2	NA	TGTGCCAGCAGTGGGATGACACATGGCTACACCTTC	CASSGMTHGYTF
TRBV6-6	NA	TRBJ2-7	TRBD2	TGTGCCAGCTCGTCGGGGGGATACGAGCAGTACTTC	CASSSGGYEQYF
TRBV2	NA	TRBJ2-7	TRBD1	TGTGCCAGCAGGTTGCAGGGGGCAAAAACCTACGAGCAGTACTTC	CASRLQGAKTYEQYF
TRBV12-3/TRBV12-4	NA	TRBJ1-2	TRBD1	TGTGCCAGCAGCCTCAGGGGGCACTATGGCTACACCTTC	CASSLRGHYGYTF
TRBV7-6	NA	TRBJ2-2	NA	TGTGCCAGCAGCTTAACCGACAGGAACACCGGGGAGCTGTTTTTT	CASSLTDRNTGELFF